These 26 T cell receptor beta chains originate from one sample sequenced in a study of T cells in Graves' hyperthyroidism and ophthalmopathy. RNA transcripts served as the template for amplifying TCR beta CDR3 regions. First-round RT-PCR targeting the TCR CDR3 was performed with the HTBI primer set. TCRdb independently ran MiXCR on the multiplex PCR reads; one entry per CDR3 protein. This repertoire shows roughly 700,000 distinct CDR3 sequences, around a third found once; its top ten account for roughly 30%. What was sequenced was blood. The receptors were sampled from a middle-aged woman with Graves' hyperthyroidism.

The genes are TRBV20-1 and TRBJ2-2, with 8 positions matching TRBD2. Germline CDR1 reads DFQATT; CDR2 reads SNEGSKA (reference sequence). The CDR3 contains 14 residues. The CDR3 reads CSTRASGSTGELFF. The CDR3 DNA follows: TGCAGCACCCGGGCTAGCGGGTCCACCGGGGAGCTGTTTTTT.

The J gene is TRBJ2-7, the V gene TRBV6-4, with 8 nucleotides matching TRBD2. CDR1 is MRHNA and CDR2 is SNTAGT in the germline V gene. With 5 bases clipped from V and 4 bases from J, the junction kept 10 bases outside the gene matches. CDR3 length: 15 residues. The CDR3 region has the DNA TGTGCCAGCAGTTTATATTTTAGCGGGAAGTACGAGCAGTACTTC. Its translation: CASSLYFSGKYEQYF.

As for this clonotype: A much bigger clone sits one base away, suggesting this may be a read error. The rearrangement uses TRBV2 and TRBJ1-2; D remains ambiguous. CDR1 and CDR2 (germline): SNHLY, FYNNEI. The CDR3 totals 14 residues. The CDR3 reads CASSLPPNEDGSTF. The CDR3 region has the DNA TGTGCCAGCAGCCTCCCCCCAAACGAGGATGGCTCCACCTTC.

The table lists this clonotype with a few counts. The chain links TRBV6-2 or TRBV6-3 to TRBJ1-5; weak D call: TRBD1 (6 bases). With 2 bases removed from V and 7 bases from J, the gap between germline ends came to 12 bases. This CDR3 is built from 14 residues. Germline lookup yields CDR1 MNHEY and CDR2 SVGEGT. The CDR3 DNA reads TGTGCCAGCAGTTACCAGGGGCTGGGGCAGCCCCAGCATTTT. Translating it yields CASSYQGLGQPQHF.

Comments on this clonotype: The junction shows a germline mismatch at one end, possibly a read error. This chain uses TRBV5-1 with TRBJ1-6; D not resolved. Germline V lookup: CDR1 SGHRS, CDR2 YFSETQ. The CDR3 is 15 amino acids. The chain's CDR3 is CANSLAGSENSPLHF. DNA for the CDR3: TGCGCCAACAGCTTGGCCGGGTCAGAAAATTCACCCCTCCACTTT.

This clonotype showed up just a few times. The J gene is TRBJ1-2, the V gene TRBV7-2; TRBD1 might be the D (5 bases). The CDR3 is made up of 14 amino acids. With 0 bases removed from V and 8 bases from J, the gap between germline ends came to 13 bases. The germline gives CDR1 SGHTA, CDR2 FQGNSA. The CDR3 DNA sequence: TGTGCCAGCAGCTTAGCCCCAGGGCACGGGGGCTACACCTTC. Its protein product is CASSLAPGHGGYTF.

The chain links TRBV6-5 to TRBJ1-6; D is unresolved. Germline CDR1 reads MNHEY; CDR2 reads SVGAGI. Trimming removed 3 bases at V and 6 bases at J, with 6 bases between. The CDR3 has 13 residues. The CDR3 region is CASSYEVNSPLHF. In nucleotides, the CDR3 is TGTGCCAGCAGTTATGAGGTTAATTCACCCCTCCACTTT.

The genes are TRBV9 and TRBJ2-5; 9 bases align to TRBD2. The CDR3 spans 16 residues. V shed 4 bases and J 3 bases; nucleotides not matched to a gene: 10. Germline CDR1 and CDR2: SGDLS and YYNGEE. CDR3 sequence: CASSPGVAGVKETQYF. The CDR3 nucleotides are TGTGCCAGCAGCCCGGGAGTAGCGGGAGTAAAAGAGACCCAGTACTTC.

This clonotype was counted a few times. For the CDR3, the DNA is TGTGCCAGCAGATATACGGGTGCAACTAATGAAAAACTGTTTTTT. It encodes CASRYTGATNEKLFF. The chain uses TRBV7-2 and TRBJ1-4; D not resolved. V was clipped by 6 bases and J by 0 bases, with 11 bases between them. CDR1 and CDR2 from the germline V gene are SGHTA and FQGNSA. The CDR3 is made up of 15 amino acids.

This clonotype turned up a few times. The chain has TRBV14 and TRBJ1-1; D call uncertain. The CDR3 loop spans 17 amino acids. Trimming removed 0 bases from V and 1 base from J, with 15 bases in between. Germline V gene data show CDR1 as SGHDN and CDR2 as FVKESK. The CDR3 spells CASSQDRPATPNTEAFF. DNA of the CDR3: TGTGCCAGCAGCCAAGATCGGCCAGCTACCCCGAACACTGAAGCTTTCTTT.

This clonotype was detected a few times. A much larger clone differs from this one at a single base, so this may be a read error. This chain uses TRBV29-1 with TRBJ2-7; D unresolved. CDR1 is SQVTM, CDR2 ANQGSEA, per germline. CDR3 length equals 12 residues. V dropped 3 bases and J dropped 0 bases, with 6 bases sitting between them. As DNA, the CDR3 is TGCAGCGTTGAGATAGGCTCCTACGAGCAGTACTTC. Residues: CSVEIGSYEQYF.

Comment on this clonotype: A much larger clone lies one base from this, so it may be a read error. CDR3 nucleotides: TGCAGCGTCCGTCGGGACAGGGGGTACGAGCAGTACTTC. The encoded protein is CSVRRDRGYEQYF. The V call is TRBV29-1, the J call TRBJ2-7; 11 bases fit TRBD1. The trim removed 6 bases at V and 4 bases at J, leaving 5 bases unmatched. CDR1 is SQVTM, CDR2 ANQGSEA, per germline. The CDR3 covers 13 residues.

J is TRBJ1-2 and V is TRBV15; D is undetermined. Germline values: CDR1 LNHNV, CDR2 YYDKDF (reference sequence). The CDR3 runs 14 residues. The V end was cut by 3 bases, the J end by 4 bases, with 12 bases between. CDR3 bases: TGTGCCACCAGCAGCCCGACAAGTTTCTATGGCTACACCTTC. Translation gives CATSSPTSFYGYTF.

On this clonotype itself: A much larger clone lies a single base off, so this may be a read error. The chain joins TRBV7-6 to TRBJ2-5; 9 positions agree with TRBD2. Germline CDR1 reads SGHVS; CDR2 reads FNYEAQ. The CDR3 length is 15 residues. CDR3 region: CASSLLAGNQGTQYF. CDR3 DNA sequence: TGTGCCAGCAGCTTACTAGCGGGGAACCAAGGGACCCAGTACTTC. The variable domain in full, with the rest retrieved from reference TRBV7-6 and TRBJ2-5, is GAGVSQSPRYKVTKRGQDVALRCDPISGHVSLYWYRQALGQGPEFLTYFNYEAQQDKSGLPNDRFSAERPEGSISTLTIQRTEQRDSAMYRCASSLLAGNQGTQYFGPGTRLLVL.

This clonotype was seen at least ten times. This sequence joins TRBV7-3 and TRBJ1-4; D gene ambiguous. The length of the CDR3 is 13 residues. Trimming pared 0 bases from V and 14 bases from J, leaving 13 bases between. Germline CDR1 reads SGHTA; CDR2 reads FQGTGA. CDR3 loop: CASSLTMLPNLFF. The CDR3 DNA reads TGTGCCAGCAGCTTAACGATGTTGCCTAATCTGTTTTTT.

CDR3 nucleotides: TGTGCCAGTAGTATAGATCTAGTAGATCAGCCCCAGCATTTT. It is translated as CASSIDLVDQPQHF. The chain recombines TRBV19 with TRBJ1-5; D remains unclear. V was cut by 0 bases and J by 5 bases, with 8 bases left in between. The CDR3 has 14 residues. From germline, CDR1 is LNHDA and CDR2 SQIVND (reference sequence).

The chain combines TRBV7-2 with TRBJ1-2; D unresolved. Germline V gene sequence: CDR1 SGHTA, CDR2 FQGNSA. The CDR3 is made up of 15 amino acids. Trimming stripped 7 bases from V and 0 bases from J, with 15 bases between. The CDR3 loop is CASNTFFGANYGYTF. CDR3 nucleotides: TGTGCCAGCAACACTTTTTTTGGGGCTAACTATGGCTACACCTTC.

This clonotype has just a few counts. V usage is TRBV6-5 and J usage is TRBJ2-5; 13 bases match TRBD2. Trimming cost V 6 bases and J 5 bases; bases outside gene matches: 9. This CDR3 has 16 residues. Germline-derived CDR1 and CDR2 are MNHEY and SVGAGI. In DNA form, the CDR3 reads TGTGCCAGCAGACCTGGACTAGCGGGGGCGGGGGAGACCCAGTACTTC. This translates into CASRPGLAGAGETQYF.

This clonotype was observed a few times. The V call is TRBV6-1, the J call TRBJ2-7, with D perhaps given as TRBD1 or TRBD2 (5 bases each). Germline V gene lookup returns CDR1 MNHNS and CDR2 SASEGT. This CDR3 has 15 residues. Trimming removed 6 bases at V and 2 bases at J, with 17 bases between. The CDR3 region is CASRPLRDEPYEQYF. CDR3 DNA sequence: TGTGCCAGCAGGCCCCTCCGGGACGAACCCTACGAGCAGTACTTC.

In the case of this clonotype: An end of the junction does not agree with germline; a read error may underlie this. In DNA form, the CDR3 reads TGTGCCAGCAGCTTAGGACAGGGACCCCTGGACTTC. Translation: CASSLGQGPLDF. The chain links TRBV7-9 to TRBJ2-5, with 7 bases aligning to TRBD1. The germline CDR1 and CDR2 sequences are SEHNR and FQNEAQ (reference sequence). This CDR3 comprises 12 residues.

This clonotype was counted only a few times. The J gene is TRBJ1-1, the V gene TRBV4-1, with 9 bases that match TRBD1. The CDR3 totals 15 residues. Losses at the gene ends were 2 bases for V and 5 bases for J; bases not matched to a gene: 6. In germline, CDR1 is MGHRA, CDR2 YSYEKL. The CDR3 DNA reads as TGCGCCAGCAGCCAAAGGACAGGGGAAAAGACTGAAGCTTTCTTT. Protein: CASSQRTGEKTEAFF.

Concerning this clonotype: An end of the junction does not agree with germline; a read error may underlie this. The rearrangement uses TRBV5-5 and TRBJ2-5, with no clear D. The better agreement between TRBJ2-1 and the DNA end casts doubt on the J call. The germline V gene has CDR1 SGHKS and CDR2 YYEKEE (reference sequence). The CDR3 runs to 13 residues. CDR3 in amino acids: CASSPDSIGEQFF. CDR3 bases: TGCGCCAGCAGCCCAGACTCCATTGGGGAGCAGTTCTTC.

As for this clonotype: One end of the junction does not line up with germline, which may come from a read error. The V call is TRBV20-1, the J call TRBJ1-2; TRBD1 aligns across 7 bases. The germline gives CDR1 DFQATT, CDR2 SNEGSKA (reference sequence). This CDR3 is built from 11 residues. DNA of the CDR3: TGCAGTGCCATAATTTATGGGACAGTCCTCTTC. This codes for CSAIIYGTVLF.

The rearrangement uses TRBV6-5 and TRBJ1-2; 8 bases agree with TRBD1. This CDR3 region has 14 residues. The V segment lost 11 bases and the J segment 6 bases; nucleotides outside the gene matches: 14. CDR1 is MNHEY, CDR2 SVGAGI, per germline. The CDR3 protein is CAYKGAGGVHGYTF. The CDR3 DNA is TGTGCCTATAAAGGGGCAGGGGGCGTTCATGGCTACACCTTC.

In its sample, this clonotype was seen many times. The chain is built from TRBV6-5 and TRBJ2-6; TRBD1 might be the D (6 bases). The length of the CDR3 is 16 residues. The V and J ends lost 5 bases and 3 bases respectively, with 14 bases between them. CDR1 is MNHEY, CDR2 SVGAGI, per germline. CDR3 residues: CASSPWTAGGANVLTF. The CDR3 region has the DNA TGTGCCAGCAGTCCTTGGACAGCTGGTGGGGCCAACGTCCTGACTTTC.

This clonotype was recorded a few times. The rearrangement links TRBV10-2 to TRBJ2-1, with D perhaps assigned TRBD1 or TRBD2 (5 bases each). This CDR3 has 11 residues. V dropped 2 bases and J dropped 15 bases, with 11 bases sitting between them. Germline loops: CDR1 WSHSY, CDR2 SAAADI. Written as DNA, the CDR3 is TGCGCCAGCAGTGAGGGAGAGAGGGGGTTCTTC. Translating it yields CASSEGERGFF.